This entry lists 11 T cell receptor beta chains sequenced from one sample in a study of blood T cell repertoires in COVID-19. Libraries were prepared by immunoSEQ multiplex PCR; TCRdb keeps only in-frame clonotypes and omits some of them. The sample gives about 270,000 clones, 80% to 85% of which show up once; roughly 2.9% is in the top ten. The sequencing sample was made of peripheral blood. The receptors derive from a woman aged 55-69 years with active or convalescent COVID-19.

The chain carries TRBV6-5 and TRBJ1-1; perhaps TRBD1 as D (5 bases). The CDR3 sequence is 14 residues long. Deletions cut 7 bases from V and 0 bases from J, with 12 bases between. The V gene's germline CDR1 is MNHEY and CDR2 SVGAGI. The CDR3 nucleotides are TGTGCCAGCATCCCGGGACTGCTGAACACTGAAGCTTTCTTT. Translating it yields CASIPGLLNTEAFF.

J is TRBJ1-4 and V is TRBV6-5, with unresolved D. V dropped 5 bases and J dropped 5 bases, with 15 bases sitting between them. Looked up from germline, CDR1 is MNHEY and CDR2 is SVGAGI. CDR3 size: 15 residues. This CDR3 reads CASSREAPKNEKLFF. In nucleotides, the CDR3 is TGTGCCAGCAGTCGGGAGGCGCCGAAAAATGAAAAACTGTTTTTT.

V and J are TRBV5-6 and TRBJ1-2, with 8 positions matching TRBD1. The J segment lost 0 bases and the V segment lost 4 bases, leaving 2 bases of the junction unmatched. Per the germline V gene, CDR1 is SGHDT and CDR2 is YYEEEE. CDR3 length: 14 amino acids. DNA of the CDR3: TGTGCCAGCAGCCCGGACAGGGCTAACTATGGCTACACCTTC. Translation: CASSPDRANYGYTF.

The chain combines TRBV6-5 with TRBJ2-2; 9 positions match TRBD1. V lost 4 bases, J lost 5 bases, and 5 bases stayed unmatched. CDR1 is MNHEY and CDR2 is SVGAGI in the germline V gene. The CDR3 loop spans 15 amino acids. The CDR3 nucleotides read TGTGCCAGCAGTTGGTCCGGGACAGGGACCGGGGAGCTGTTTTTT. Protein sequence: CASSWSGTGTGELFF.

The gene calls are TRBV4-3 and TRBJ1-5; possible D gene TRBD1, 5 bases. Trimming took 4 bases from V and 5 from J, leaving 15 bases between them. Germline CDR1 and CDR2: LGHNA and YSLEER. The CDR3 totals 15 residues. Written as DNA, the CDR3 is TGCGCCAGCAGCCCCCCGCAGGGAGGCGATCAGCCCCAGCATTTT. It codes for CASSPPQGGDQPQHF.

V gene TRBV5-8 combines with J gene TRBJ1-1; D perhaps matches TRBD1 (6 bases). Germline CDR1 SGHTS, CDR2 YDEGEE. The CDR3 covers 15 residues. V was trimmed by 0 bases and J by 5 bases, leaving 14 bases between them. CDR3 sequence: CASSLAVGARTEAFF. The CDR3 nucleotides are TGTGCCAGCAGCTTGGCCGTGGGGGCGCGGACTGAAGCTTTCTTT.

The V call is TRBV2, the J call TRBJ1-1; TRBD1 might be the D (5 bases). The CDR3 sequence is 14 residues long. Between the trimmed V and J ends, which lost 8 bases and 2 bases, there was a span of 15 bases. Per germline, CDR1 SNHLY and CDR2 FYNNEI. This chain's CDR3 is CASRRLGGNTEAFF. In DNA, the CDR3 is TGTGCCAGCCGACGACTGGGGGGAAACACTGAAGCTTTCTTT.

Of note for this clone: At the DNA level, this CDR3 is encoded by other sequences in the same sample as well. The CDR3 spells CASSFSGTEAFF. The CDR3 DNA follows: TGTGCCAGCAGTTTTTCCGGCACTGAAGCTTTCTTT. The rearrangement links TRBV12-3 or TRBV12-4 to TRBJ1-1; no clear D gene. V was shortened by 3 bases and J by 4 bases, with 6 bases between the two germline ends. The CDR3 covers 12 residues.

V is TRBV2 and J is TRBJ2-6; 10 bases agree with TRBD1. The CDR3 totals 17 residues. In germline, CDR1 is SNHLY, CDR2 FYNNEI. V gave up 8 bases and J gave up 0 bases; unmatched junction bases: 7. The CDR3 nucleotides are TGTGCCAGCCGGGGACAGGGGTTGAGCTCTGGGGCCAACGTCCTGACTTTC. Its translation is CASRGQGLSSGANVLTF.

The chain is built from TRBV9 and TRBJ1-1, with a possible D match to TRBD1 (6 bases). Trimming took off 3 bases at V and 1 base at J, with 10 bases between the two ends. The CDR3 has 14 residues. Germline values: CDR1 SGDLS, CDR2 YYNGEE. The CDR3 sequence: CASSESRGNTEAFF. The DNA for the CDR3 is TGTGCCAGCAGCGAAAGCAGGGGGAACACTGAAGCTTTCTTT.

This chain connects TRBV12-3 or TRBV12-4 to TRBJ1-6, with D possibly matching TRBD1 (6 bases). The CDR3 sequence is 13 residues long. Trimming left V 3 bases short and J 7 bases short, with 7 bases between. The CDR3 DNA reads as TGTGCCAGCAGTTTGCAGGGGAATTCACCCCTCCACTTT. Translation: CASSLQGNSPLHF.